The present T cell receptor beta chain was sequenced within a study of blood T cell repertoires in COVID-19. Looking at the study overall: Samples of COVID-19 (acute and convalescent) were obtained from the United States, Italy and Spain. PBMCs, B-cell-depleted T cells, or T cells were the source of the cDNA or gDNA that made up the material.

CDR3 length equals 15 residues. Between the trimmed V and J ends, which lost 7 bases and 1 base, there was a span of 14 bases. Germline CDR1 MNHEY, CDR2 SVGEGT. The study assigned cohorts using participant-reported clinical history. Two negative PCRs, clearance, or symptom resolution had been documented for recovered Cohort 3 donors. The protocol was immunoSEQ multiplex PCR, while the TCRdb copy is restricted to in-frame clones and leaves out a portion. The sample has roughly 300,000 clones; more than 70% are singletons. This clone was counted only a few times. The V and J genes are TRBV6-2 or TRBV6-3 and TRBJ1-5; weak D call: TRBD1 (5 bases). The origin of this receptor is a woman aged 25-40 years who had recovered from COVID-19. The sequencing input was PBMCs or T cells enriched from blood (not recorded which). The CDR3 DNA follows: TGTGCCAGCACCCCCCTAGGGGTAAGCAATCAGCCCCAGCATTTT. The encoded protein is CASTPLGVSNQPQHF.